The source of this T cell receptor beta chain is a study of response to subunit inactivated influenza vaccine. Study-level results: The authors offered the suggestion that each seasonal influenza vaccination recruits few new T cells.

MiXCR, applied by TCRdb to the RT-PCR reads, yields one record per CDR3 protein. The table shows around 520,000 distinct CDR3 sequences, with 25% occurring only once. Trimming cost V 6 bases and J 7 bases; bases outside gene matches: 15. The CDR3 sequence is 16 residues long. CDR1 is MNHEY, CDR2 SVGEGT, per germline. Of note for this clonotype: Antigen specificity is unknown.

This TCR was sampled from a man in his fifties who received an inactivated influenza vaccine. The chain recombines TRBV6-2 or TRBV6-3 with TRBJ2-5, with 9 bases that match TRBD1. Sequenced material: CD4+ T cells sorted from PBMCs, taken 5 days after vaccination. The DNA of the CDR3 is TGTGCCAGCAGCTTCCCGGGGACAGGGAGGGTTGGGACCCAGTACTTC. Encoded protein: CASSFPGTGRVGTQYF.